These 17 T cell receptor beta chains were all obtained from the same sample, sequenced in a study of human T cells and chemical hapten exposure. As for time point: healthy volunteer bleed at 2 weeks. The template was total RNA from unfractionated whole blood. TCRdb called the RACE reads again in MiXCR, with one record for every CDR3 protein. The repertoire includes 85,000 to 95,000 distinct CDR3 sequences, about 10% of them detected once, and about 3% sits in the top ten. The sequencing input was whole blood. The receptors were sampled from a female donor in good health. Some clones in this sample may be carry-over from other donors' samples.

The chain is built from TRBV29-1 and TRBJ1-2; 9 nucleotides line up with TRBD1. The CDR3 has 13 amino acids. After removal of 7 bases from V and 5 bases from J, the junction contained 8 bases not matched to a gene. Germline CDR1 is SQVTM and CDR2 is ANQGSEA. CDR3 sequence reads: CSAGTGNRYGYTF. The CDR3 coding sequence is TGCAGCGCAGGGACAGGGAACCGTTATGGCTACACCTTC.

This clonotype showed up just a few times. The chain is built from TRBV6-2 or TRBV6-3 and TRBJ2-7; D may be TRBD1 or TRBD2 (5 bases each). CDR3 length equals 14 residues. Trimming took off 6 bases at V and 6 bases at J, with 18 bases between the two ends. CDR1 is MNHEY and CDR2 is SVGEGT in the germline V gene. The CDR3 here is CASSSRGEVGEQYF. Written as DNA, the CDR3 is TGTGCCAGCAGCTCGAGAGGGGAAGTGGGCGAGCAGTACTTC.

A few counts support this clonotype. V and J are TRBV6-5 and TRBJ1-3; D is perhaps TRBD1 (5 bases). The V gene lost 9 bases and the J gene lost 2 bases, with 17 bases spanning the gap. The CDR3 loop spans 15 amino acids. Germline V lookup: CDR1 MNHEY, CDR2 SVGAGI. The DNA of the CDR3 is TGTGCCAGTCAAGACAGCCTAAGAACTGGAAACACCATATATTTT. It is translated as CASQDSLRTGNTIYF.

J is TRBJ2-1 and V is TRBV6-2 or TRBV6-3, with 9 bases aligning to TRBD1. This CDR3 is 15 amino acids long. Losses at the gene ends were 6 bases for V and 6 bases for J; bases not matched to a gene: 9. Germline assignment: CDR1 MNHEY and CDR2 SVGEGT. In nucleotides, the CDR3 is TGTGCCAGCAGGGACCCCGGGACAGGGTCCAATGAGCAGTTCTTC. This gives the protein CASRDPGTGSNEQFF.

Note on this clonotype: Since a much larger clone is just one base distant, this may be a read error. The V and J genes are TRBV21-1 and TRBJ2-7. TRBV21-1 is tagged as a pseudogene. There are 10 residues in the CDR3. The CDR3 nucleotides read TGTGCCAGCATCTCCTACGAGCAGTACTTC. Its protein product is CASISYEQYF.

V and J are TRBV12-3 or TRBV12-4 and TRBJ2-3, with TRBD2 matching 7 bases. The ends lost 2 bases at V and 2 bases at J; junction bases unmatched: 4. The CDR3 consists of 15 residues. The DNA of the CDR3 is TGTGCCAGCAGTTTACAGGCGGGAGACACAGATACGCAGTATTTT. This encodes CASSLQAGDTDTQYF.

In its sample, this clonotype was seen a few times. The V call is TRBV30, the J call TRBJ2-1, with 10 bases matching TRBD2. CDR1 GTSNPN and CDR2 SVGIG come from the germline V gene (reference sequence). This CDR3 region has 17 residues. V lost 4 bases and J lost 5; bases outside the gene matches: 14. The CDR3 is CAWTCTHSGRCDNEQFF. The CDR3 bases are TGTGCCTGGACTTGCACCCATAGCGGGAGGTGTGACAATGAGCAGTTCTTC.

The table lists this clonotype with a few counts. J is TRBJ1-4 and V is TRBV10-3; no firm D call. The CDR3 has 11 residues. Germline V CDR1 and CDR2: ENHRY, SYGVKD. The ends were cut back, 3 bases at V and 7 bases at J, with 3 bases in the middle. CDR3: CAISDGEKLFF. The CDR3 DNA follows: TGTGCCATCAGTGACGGTGAAAAACTGTTTTTT.

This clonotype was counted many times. The CDR3 DNA follows: TGCGCCAGCAGCCCCTTGACAGGCACTGAAGCTTTCTTT. Translated: CASSPLTGTEAFF. The chain links TRBV5-1 to TRBJ1-1; tentatively, D is TRBD1 (6 bases). From germline, CDR1 is SGHRS and CDR2 YFSETQ. The CDR3 runs 13 residues. V gave up 4 bases and J gave up 4 bases, with 11 bases separating them.

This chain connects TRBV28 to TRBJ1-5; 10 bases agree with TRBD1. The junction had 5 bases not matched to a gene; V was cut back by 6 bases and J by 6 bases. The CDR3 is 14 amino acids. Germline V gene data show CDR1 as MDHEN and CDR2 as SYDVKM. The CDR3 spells CASRTGGYRQPQHF. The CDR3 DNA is TGTGCCAGCAGGACAGGGGGCTATCGTCAGCCCCAGCATTTT.

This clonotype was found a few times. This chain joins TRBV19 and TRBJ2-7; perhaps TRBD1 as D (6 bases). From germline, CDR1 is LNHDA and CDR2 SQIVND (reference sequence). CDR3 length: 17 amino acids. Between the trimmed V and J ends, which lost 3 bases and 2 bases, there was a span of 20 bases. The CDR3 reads CASSIPTLGTTPYEQYF. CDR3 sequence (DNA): TGTGCCAGTAGTATTCCCACCCTCGGGACAACTCCCTACGAGCAGTACTTC.

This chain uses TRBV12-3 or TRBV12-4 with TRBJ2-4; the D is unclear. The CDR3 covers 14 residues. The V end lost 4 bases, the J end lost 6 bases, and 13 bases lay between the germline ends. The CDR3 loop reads CASSSTDPSNIQYF. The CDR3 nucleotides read TGTGCCAGCAGTTCCACGGACCCCTCAAACATTCAGTACTTC.

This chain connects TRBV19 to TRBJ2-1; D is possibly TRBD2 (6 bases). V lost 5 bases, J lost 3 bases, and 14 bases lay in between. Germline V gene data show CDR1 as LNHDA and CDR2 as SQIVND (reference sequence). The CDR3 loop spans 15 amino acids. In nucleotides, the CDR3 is TGTGCCAGTAGTTCCGGGACTGCTCACTACAATGAGCAGTTCTTC. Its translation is CASSSGTAHYNEQFF. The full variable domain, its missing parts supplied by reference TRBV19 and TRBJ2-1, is DGGITQSPKYLFRKEGQNVTLSCEQNLNHDAMYWYRQDPGQGLRLIYYSQIVNDFQKGDIAEGYSVSREKKESFPLTVTSAQKNPTAFYLCASSSGTAHYNEQFFGPGTRLTVL.

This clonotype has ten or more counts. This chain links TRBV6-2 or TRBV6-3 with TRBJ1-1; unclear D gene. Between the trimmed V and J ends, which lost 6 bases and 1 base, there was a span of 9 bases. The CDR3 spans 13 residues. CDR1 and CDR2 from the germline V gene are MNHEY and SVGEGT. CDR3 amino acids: CASSVHTNTEAFF. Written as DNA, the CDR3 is TGTGCCAGCAGCGTACATACGAACACTGAAGCTTTCTTT.

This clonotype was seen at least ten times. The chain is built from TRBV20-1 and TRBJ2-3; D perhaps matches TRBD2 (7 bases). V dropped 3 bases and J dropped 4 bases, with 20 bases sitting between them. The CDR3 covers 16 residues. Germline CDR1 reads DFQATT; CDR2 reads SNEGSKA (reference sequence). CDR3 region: CSASGGGSRIADTQYF. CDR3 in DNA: TGCAGTGCTAGTGGGGGCGGGAGTAGGATCGCAGATACGCAGTATTTT.

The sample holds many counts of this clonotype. CDR3 nucleotides: TGTGCCAGCAGCGCGGGCGGGGGAAGAGAGACCCAGTACTTC. As protein: CASSAGGGRETQYF. This rearrangement joins TRBV9 to TRBJ2-5; TRBD2 matches at 7 bases. The CDR3 spans 14 residues. Per germline, CDR1 SGDLS and CDR2 YYNGEE. V dropped 3 bases and J dropped 4; count of bases not matched to a gene: 6.

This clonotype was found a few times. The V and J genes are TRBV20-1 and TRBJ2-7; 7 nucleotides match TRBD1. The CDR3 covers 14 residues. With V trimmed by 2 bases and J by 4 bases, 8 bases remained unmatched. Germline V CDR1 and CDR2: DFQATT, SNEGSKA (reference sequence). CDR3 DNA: TGCAGTGCTAGAACCGGGACAGACCTTTACGAGCAGTACTTC. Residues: CSARTGTDLYEQYF.